These 14 T cell receptor beta chains share one sample of origin, sequenced in a study of early T cells in non-severe SARS-CoV-2 infection. Using its own MiXCR run on the 5' RACE reads, TCRdb lists one record per CDR3 protein. The data contain some 66,000 distinct CDR3 sequences, about 12% of them singletons. Sequenced sample: whole blood. These receptors were obtained from an adult who was a healthcare worker with PCR-confirmed SARS-CoV-2 infection or an uninfected control (not recorded which).

This clonotype was counted ten times or more. The chain combines TRBV7-8 with TRBJ2-7, with 15 nucleotides matching TRBD2. J lost 4 bases, V lost 6 bases, and 7 bases had no gene match. The CDR3 runs to 16 residues. Germline V gene lookup returns CDR1 SGHVS and CDR2 FQNEAQ. The CDR3 DNA follows: TGTGCCAGCAGTGCAGGACTAGCGGGGGGGATATACGAGCAGTACTTC. Translated, it gives CASSAGLAGGIYEQYF.

This clonotype came up many times. The V call is TRBV6-1, the J call TRBJ2-4; D is possibly TRBD1 or TRBD2 (5 bases each). V lost 5 bases and J 11 bases, leaving 10 bases between the germline ends. Germline values: CDR1 MNHNS, CDR2 SASEGT. The CDR3 totals 11 residues. CDR3: CASSQVGLQYF. The DNA of the CDR3 is TGTGCCAGCAGTCAAGTGGGACTTCAGTACTTC.

This clonotype was picked up many times. The rearrangement joins TRBV12-3 or TRBV12-4 to TRBJ2-7; TRBD2 might be the D (5 bases). V lost 3 bases and J 2 bases, leaving 8 bases between the germline ends. The CDR3 has 13 residues. The DNA for the CDR3 is TGTGCCAGCAGTTTGCAGCGGACCTACGAGCAGTACTTC. Its translation is CASSLQRTYEQYF.

This clonotype was found many times. This rearrangement joins TRBV20-1 to TRBJ1-5; 7 positions agree with TRBD1. The CDR3 totals 23 residues. Germline lookup yields CDR1 DFQATT and CDR2 SNEGSKA (reference sequence). V dropped 0 bases and J dropped 4; count of bases not matched to a gene: 30. The CDR3 region is CSARDSAFFRDAQGKSYNQPQHF. CDR3 in DNA: TGCAGTGCTAGAGATAGTGCTTTCTTTCGTGATGCACAGGGGAAATCATATAATCAGCCCCAGCATTTT.

This clonotype occurred a few times. V gene TRBV9 combines with J gene TRBJ1-3; no definite D call. Looked up from germline, CDR1 is SGDLS and CDR2 is YYNGEE. Trimming left V 0 bases short and J 0 bases short, with 7 bases between. This CDR3 contains 15 residues. For the CDR3, the DNA is TGTGCCAGCAGCGTAGTTGACGGCTCTGGAAACACCATATATTTT. Encoded protein: CASSVVDGSGNTIYF.

This clonotype has a single count. This CDR3 is CASSVQGAAGTDTQYF. The CDR3 DNA follows: TGTGCCAGCAGTGTTCAGGGGGCCGCCGGCACAGATACGCAGTATTTT. V and J are TRBV6-1 and TRBJ2-3; 8 bases fit TRBD1. The germline gives CDR1 MNHNS, CDR2 SASEGT. V shed 4 bases and J 1 base; nucleotides not matched to a gene: 7. The CDR3 contains 16 residues.

This clonotype was counted ten times or more. The chain uses TRBV24-1 and TRBJ2-5; the match to TRBD1 covers 9 bases. J gave up 5 bases and V 3 bases, and 6 bases lay outside the gene matches. CDR3 length: 15 amino acids. Per the germline V gene, CDR1 is KGHDR and CDR2 is SFDVKD. The CDR3 is CATSDGGQGHETQYF. DNA of the CDR3: TGTGCCACCAGTGATGGGGGACAGGGACATGAGACCCAGTACTTC.

This clonotype was seen many times. The chain links TRBV6-2 or TRBV6-3 to TRBJ1-5; 8 bases are a match to TRBD1. Germline trimming cut 6 bases from V and 1 base from J; bases unmatched to any gene: 8. The CDR3 consists of 16 residues. The germline CDR1 and CDR2 sequences are MNHEY and SVGEGT. The CDR3 spells CASSPRTGQSNQPQHF. DNA for the CDR3: TGTGCCAGCAGCCCCCGGACAGGGCAGAGCAATCAGCCCCAGCATTTT.

The chain carries TRBV10-3 and TRBJ2-1; no firm D call. Trimming took off 3 bases at V and 1 base at J, with 10 bases between the two ends. CDR1 is ENHRY and CDR2 is SYGVKD in the germline V gene. This CDR3 region has 15 residues. The CDR3 region has the DNA TGTGCCATCAGTGACGTAGCCCGGTCCTACAATGAGCAGTTCTTC. Protein sequence: CAISDVARSYNEQFF.

This clonotype showed up just a few times. The chain uses TRBV4-1 and TRBJ2-7; 8 bases map to TRBD1. Trimming took 4 bases from V and 4 from J; bases not matched to a gene: 9. Germline lookup yields CDR1 MGHRA and CDR2 YSYEKL. This CDR3 has 15 residues. The CDR3 bases are TGCGCCAGCAGCCCGATCGGACAGGGTCTTTACGAGCAGTACTTC. Translating gives CASSPIGQGLYEQYF.

Many counts were recorded for this clonotype. This chain links TRBV5-1 with TRBJ1-1; no definite D call. V dropped 2 bases and J dropped 1 base, with 6 bases sitting between them. The germline V gene has CDR1 SGHRS and CDR2 YFSETQ. The CDR3 sequence is 13 residues long. The CDR3 DNA reads as TGCGCCAGCAGCTTCAGCTGGAACACTGAAGCTTTCTTT. Amino acids: CASSFSWNTEAFF.

This clonotype was seen repeatedly, ten times or more. The rearrangement uses TRBV12-3 or TRBV12-4 and TRBJ1-4; D perhaps matches TRBD1 (5 bases). The CDR3 has 14 residues. V lost 8 bases and J 8 bases, leaving 18 bases between the germline ends. The CDR3 protein is CASGCRECGEKLFF. Written as DNA, the CDR3 is TGTGCCAGCGGTTGCAGGGAGTGTGGGGAAAAACTGTTTTTT.

Here the CDR3 reads CASSLGLAGVSDTQYF. The CDR3 bases are TGTGCCAGCAGCTTAGGCCTAGCGGGAGTCTCAGATACGCAGTATTTT. The gene calls are TRBV7-9 and TRBJ2-3; 10 positions agree with TRBD2. This CDR3 has 16 residues. Looked up from germline, CDR1 is SEHNR and CDR2 is FQNEAQ (reference sequence). The junction had 5 bases not matched to a gene; V was cut back by 1 base and J by 4 bases.

This clonotype was counted many times. The chain uses TRBV9 and TRBJ2-1; D remains ambiguous. Trimming removed 3 bases from V and 8 bases from J, with 6 bases in between. The CDR3 runs 11 residues. Germline-derived CDR1 and CDR2 are SGDLS and YYNGEE. CDR3 loop: CASSASYEQFF. In DNA form, the CDR3 reads TGTGCCAGCAGCGCGTCATATGAGCAGTTCTTC. Using reference TRBV9 and TRBJ2-1 for the parts outside the CDR3, the full variable domain is DSGVTQTPKHLITATGQRVTLRCSPRSGDLSVYWYQQSLDQGLQFLIQYYNGEERAKGNILERFSAQQFPDLHSELNLSSLELGDSALYFCASSASYEQFFGPGTRLTVL.